This passage covers 14 T cell receptor beta chains from one sample sequenced in a study of cytomegalovirus exposure and HLA in healthy donors. Primers included in the PCR were 60 Vbeta and 13 Jbeta primers. Here immunoSEQ multiplex PCR was the method, and the copy in TCRdb shows in-frame clones only, minus some. The sample contains about 180,000 clones, 75% to 85% of which appear only once. Sequencing input: PBMCs. All receptors derive from a woman aged 30 to 39 in good health and CMV-seropositive.

The chain joins TRBV15 to TRBJ2-5; D call uncertain. Trimming removed 5 bases from V and 5 bases from J, with 15 bases in between. The CDR3 sequence is 14 residues long. Looked up from germline, CDR1 is LNHNV and CDR2 is YYDKDF (reference sequence). In nucleotides, the CDR3 is TGTGCCACCAGCTCTCAGGTATCGGCGGAGACCCAGTACTTC. It codes for CATSSQVSAETQYF.

The CDR3 region has the DNA TGCGCCAGCAGCTTGGGGCAGTTTGAAACCGGGGAGCTGTTTTTT. Translation: CASSLGQFETGELFF. The J gene is TRBJ2-2, the V gene TRBV5-1; no firm D call. The V gene lost 0 bases and the J gene lost 5 bases, with 11 bases spanning the gap. From germline, CDR1 is SGHRS and CDR2 YFSETQ. The CDR3 has 15 residues.

V is TRBV5-1 and J is TRBJ2-7; TRBD1 is a possible D gene (6 bases). CDR3 length: 12 residues. Trimming shortened V by 0 bases and J by 7 bases, and 8 bases separated the two germline ends. Germline V gene data show CDR1 as SGHRS and CDR2 as YFSETQ. The CDR3 region has the DNA TGCGCCAGCAGCTTGGACAGGGAAGAGCAGTACTTC. Encoded protein: CASSLDREEQYF.

The chain is built from TRBV12-5 and TRBJ2-2, with TRBD2 matching over 13 bases. The CDR3 contains 19 residues. V gave up 1 base and J gave up 1 base; unmatched junction bases: 6. In germline, CDR1 is LGHNT, CDR2 FRNRAP. CDR3 residues: CASGLGPGTSGVNTGELFF. The CDR3 bases are TGTGCTAGTGGTTTGGGCCCTGGGACTAGCGGGGTGAACACCGGGGAGCTGTTTTTT.

This sequence joins TRBV15 and TRBJ1-5; D gene uncertain. The germline CDR1 and CDR2 sequences are LNHNV and YYDKDF (reference sequence). The V and J ends lost 3 bases and 5 bases respectively, with 11 bases between them. The CDR3 is 14 residues long. Here the CDR3 reads CATSSPMADQPQHF. The CDR3 DNA follows: TGTGCCACCAGCAGCCCGATGGCCGATCAGCCCCAGCATTTT.

The chain is built from TRBV21-1 and TRBJ1-5. TRBV21-1 is a known pseudogene. The CDR3 is 14 residues long. CDR3: CASSALGGNQPQHF. The CDR3 DNA sequence: TGTGCCAGCAGCGCCCTGGGAGGGAATCAGCCCCAGCATTTT.

This clone was counted between two and nine times. This chain uses TRBV10-3 with TRBJ2-7; 7 nucleotides match TRBD2. The germline gives CDR1 ENHRY, CDR2 SYGVKD. The length of the CDR3 is 14 residues. With 3 bases clipped from V and 1 base from J, the junction kept 3 bases outside the gene matches. The CDR3 region is CAISDAGVSYEQYF. DNA of the CDR3: TGTGCCATCAGTGATGCGGGGGTATCCTACGAGCAGTACTTC.

The J gene is TRBJ2-7, the V gene TRBV7-9; D possibly corresponds to TRBD2 (5 bases). The V end lost 5 bases, the J end lost 5 bases, and 16 bases lay between the germline ends. CDR3 length: 14 amino acids. Germline CDR1 is SEHNR and CDR2 is FQNEAQ (reference sequence). The CDR3 nucleotides are TGTGCCAGCAGCCCCGGACTGGGTCACCACGAGCAGTACTTC. Translated: CASSPGLGHHEQYF.

The chain is built from TRBV18 and TRBJ2-3, with TRBD1 as a possible D gene (6 bases). CDR1 and CDR2 (germline): KGHSH, LQKENI. V was clipped by 2 bases and J by 1 base, with 13 bases between them. The CDR3 consists of 16 residues. The CDR3 region is CASSPRTGWGTDTQYF. The CDR3 DNA reads as TGTGCCAGCTCACCAAGAACAGGGTGGGGCACAGATACGCAGTATTTT.

This chain connects TRBV6-6 to TRBJ2-7; D possibly corresponds to TRBD1 (6 bases). Looked up from germline, CDR1 is MNHNY and CDR2 is SVGAGI (reference sequence). Trimming stripped 10 bases from V and 7 bases from J, with 23 bases between. The CDR3 consists of 14 residues. The CDR3 DNA reads as TGTGCCATCCAGCCGGAGAGCAGGGGAAGGGAGCAGTACTTC. It translates to CAIQPESRGREQYF.

This sequence joins TRBV12-5 and TRBJ2-2, with 9 nucleotides matching TRBD1. V lost 0 bases, J lost 1 base, and 6 bases stayed unmatched. Germline-derived CDR1 and CDR2 are LGHNT and FRNRAP. The CDR3 contains 18 residues. As DNA, the CDR3 is TGTGCTAGTGGTTTGGTACCAACGGGACAGGGGAACACCGGGGAGCTGTTTTTT. Translated, it gives CASGLVPTGQGNTGELFF.

The V gene is TRBV19, the J gene TRBJ1-2, with D maybe TRBD1 (5 bases). Germline loops: CDR1 LNHDA, CDR2 SQIVND (reference sequence). V was shortened by 2 bases and J by 3 bases, with 19 bases between the two germline ends. The CDR3 spans 17 residues. The CDR3, as DNA: TGTGCCAGTAGTATAAATGGGGCCGGAAGGGATTACTATGGCTACACCTTC. Translating gives CASSINGAGRDYYGYTF.

The J gene is TRBJ1-2, the V gene TRBV5-6, with TRBD1 identical over 8 bases. J lost 8 bases, V lost 3 bases, and 9 bases had no gene match. Germline lookup yields CDR1 SGHDT and CDR2 YYEEEE. The CDR3 contains 14 residues. The CDR3, as DNA: TGTGCCAGCAGCTACGGGACAGGCGCAAGCGGCTACACCTTC. Protein sequence: CASSYGTGASGYTF. Supplemented by reference TRBV5-6 and TRBJ1-2, the full variable domain reads DAGVTQSPTHLIKTRGQQVTLRCSPKSGHDTVSWYQQALGQGPQFIFQYYEEEERQRGNFPDRFSGHQFPNYSSELNVNALLLGDSALYLCASSYGTGASGYTFGSGTRLTVV.

The J gene is TRBJ1-6, the V gene TRBV21-1. TRBV21-1 is designated a pseudogene. The CDR3 is made up of 20 amino acids. CDR3 protein: CASSREMGRREGSYNSPLHF. CDR3 in DNA: TGTGCCAGCAGCAGAGAAATGGGACGGAGGGAAGGGTCCTATAATTCACCCCTCCACTTT.